These 31 T cell receptor beta chains were sequenced from one sample in a study of TIL therapy for anti-PD-1-resistant metastatic lung cancer. Described time point: pre-treatment sample, taken before nivolumab and TIL therapy. Pleural nodules or supraclavicular lymph nodes made up most of the excised metastases sampled. The libraries were made with immunoSEQ v3. TCRdb keeps only in-frame clones here, not all; method: immunoSEQ multiplex PCR. The sample carries about 9,400 clones, over 60% recorded once. The specimen comprised tumor tissue, sampled at baseline. These receptors all come from a person aged 25-79 years with non-small cell lung cancer.

V gene TRBV5-5 combines with J gene TRBJ2-5; no reliable D call. Trimming cost V 0 bases and J 5 bases, with 26 bases left between them. This CDR3 has 19 amino acids. CDR1 SGHKS and CDR2 YYEKEE come from the germline V gene (reference sequence). This CDR3 reads CASSLEMRGFYTYGETQYF. CDR3 nucleotide sequence: TGTGCCAGCAGCTTGGAGATGAGAGGCTTCTACACATATGGGGAGACCCAGTACTTC.

This clone occurred a few times. The chain joins TRBV5-6 to TRBJ2-7, with TRBD1 matching over 8 bases. The V gene's germline CDR1 is SGHDT and CDR2 YYEEEE. This CDR3 spans 15 amino acids. Trimming cost V 2 bases and J 4 bases; bases outside gene matches: 8. DNA for the CDR3: TGTGCCAGCAGCTTTCCAGGACAGGGAGTATACGAGCAGTACTTC. It is translated as CASSFPGQGVYEQYF.

J is TRBJ1-2 and V is TRBV28, with a weak D call TRBD1 (6 bases). Between the trimmed V and J ends, which lost 3 bases and 13 bases, there was a span of 9 bases. CDR1 is MDHEN and CDR2 is SYDVKM in the germline V gene. The CDR3 length is 10 residues. The CDR3 coding sequence is TGTGCCAGCAGTTTCCAGGGGCTCACCTTC. Protein sequence: CASSFQGLTF.

V and J are TRBV18 and TRBJ2-5; D is unclear. The CDR3 covers 16 residues. Germline V gives CDR1 KGHSH, CDR2 LQKENI. The V end was cut by 0 bases, the J end by 1 base, with 12 bases between. CDR3 nucleotides: TGTGCCAGCTCACCACCGGGCAGGACGTCCCAAGAGACCCAGTACTTC. Amino acid sequence: CASSPPGRTSQETQYF.

The V and J genes are TRBV4-2 and TRBJ2-5, with D possibly being TRBD1 (6 bases). V lost 0 bases and J 1 base, leaving 9 bases between the germline ends. The length of the CDR3 is 15 residues. Germline values: CDR1 LGHNA, CDR2 YNFKEQ. This CDR3 reads CASSQDYRAQETQYF. CDR3 bases: TGTGCCAGCAGCCAAGACTACAGGGCCCAAGAGACCCAGTACTTC.

V is TRBV5-8 and J is TRBJ1-2; 10 nucleotides line up with TRBD1. After removal of 2 bases from V and 3 bases from J, the junction contained 4 bases not matched to a gene. The CDR3 contains 15 residues. Germline lookup yields CDR1 SGHTS and CDR2 YDEGEE. CDR3 coding DNA: TGTGCCAGCAGCTTAGGGACAGGGGCGGACTATGGCTACACCTTC. Amino acid sequence: CASSLGTGADYGYTF.

This clone was seen more than once but under ten times. J is TRBJ2-3 and V is TRBV28; unclear D gene. CDR3 length: 15 amino acids. Germline V lookup: CDR1 MDHEN, CDR2 SYDVKM. The V gene lost 4 bases and the J gene lost 2 bases, with 13 bases spanning the gap. The CDR3 sequence is CASSYPPGLTDTQYF. For the CDR3, the DNA is TGTGCCAGCAGTTACCCCCCCGGCCTCACAGATACGCAGTATTTT. The full variable domain, completed using reference TRBV28 and TRBJ2-3, is DVKVTQSSRYLVKRTGEKVFLECVQDMDHENMFWYRQDPGLGLRLIYFSYDVKMKEKGDIPEGYSVSREKKERFSLILESASTNQTSMYLCASSYPPGLTDTQYFGPGTRLTVL.

In its sample, this clone was seen once. As DNA, the CDR3 is TGTCCCCTCCACCACGAGCAGTACTTC. Protein product: CPLHHEQYF. This rearrangement joins TRBV19 to TRBJ2-7; D is unclear. Per germline, CDR1 LNHDA and CDR2 SQIVND (reference sequence). This CDR3 comprises 9 residues.

The DNA of the CDR3 is TGTGCCAGCAGCTTAGGCCGGCAGGGCAACGAAAAACTGTTTTTT. Protein product: CASSLGRQGNEKLFF. This chain links TRBV11-2 with TRBJ1-4, with D perhaps TRBD1 (5 bases). V was trimmed by 1 base and J by 8 bases, leaving 14 bases between them. The CDR3 totals 15 residues. CDR1 SGHAT and CDR2 FQNNGV come from the germline V gene.

The J gene is TRBJ2-5, the V gene TRBV4-2; D might be TRBD1 or TRBD2, each matching 5 bases. This CDR3 has 13 residues. The germline V and J ends were trimmed by 0 bases and 5 bases, with 7 bases remaining between them. CDR1 LGHNA and CDR2 YNFKEQ come from the germline V gene. CDR3: CASSQEWGETQYF. The CDR3 nucleotides read TGTGCCAGCAGCCAAGAATGGGGGGAGACCCAGTACTTC.

This clone has just one count. The chain joins TRBV18 to TRBJ1-1; 10 nucleotides align to TRBD1. The V gene's germline CDR1 is KGHSH and CDR2 LQKENI. The CDR3 contains 17 residues. Germline trimming cut 0 bases from V and 10 bases from J; bases unmatched to any gene: 14. The CDR3 spells CASSPPVGTGDSVGAFF. In DNA, the CDR3 is TGTGCCAGCTCACCACCGGTTGGGACAGGGGATTCGGTAGGAGCTTTCTTT.

This clone turned up a few times. J is TRBJ1-2 and V is TRBV10-2; D gene unclear. Trimming removed 2 bases from V and 6 bases from J, with 19 bases in between. Germline V gene data show CDR1 as WSHSY and CDR2 as SAAADI. The CDR3 has 16 residues. CDR3 sequence: CASSEPDPTGNNGYTF. The CDR3 bases are TGCGCCAGCAGTGAGCCAGACCCTACGGGGAATAATGGCTACACCTTC.

By frequency in the sample, this clone is medium-sized. The rearrangement joins TRBV7-2 to TRBJ2-7; 11 bases fit TRBD2. CDR1 is SGHTA, CDR2 FQGNSA, per germline. Trimming cost V 2 bases and J 2 bases; bases outside gene matches: 11. The CDR3 length is 18 residues. In DNA form, the CDR3 reads TGTGCCAGCAGCTTAACTCCGGGACTAGCGGCAAAACCCTACGAGCAGTACTTC. Protein product: CASSLTPGLAAKPYEQYF.

In this sample, this clone turned up once. J is TRBJ2-1 and V is TRBV29-1, with 7 positions matching TRBD1. From germline, CDR1 is SQVTM and CDR2 ANQGSEA. This CDR3 spans 12 amino acids. Unmatched junction bases numbered 7, after V lost 7 bases and J lost 7 bases. This chain's CDR3 is CSGGTAWNEQFF. In nucleotides, the CDR3 is TGCAGCGGAGGGACAGCTTGGAATGAGCAGTTCTTC.

This sequence joins TRBV2 and TRBJ2-3; D possibly corresponds to TRBD1 (6 bases). The ends were cut back, 3 bases at V and 0 bases at J, with 10 bases in the middle. Per the germline V gene, CDR1 is SNHLY and CDR2 is FYNNEI. The CDR3 spans 15 residues. The CDR3 DNA reads TGTGCCAGCAGTGACAGGGGAAGAAGCACAGATACGCAGTATTTT. This translates into CASSDRGRSTDTQYF.

V usage is TRBV16 and J usage is TRBJ1-2, with D hard to call. Germline lookup yields CDR1 KGHSY and CDR2 FQNENV. With 4 bases removed from V and 2 bases from J, the gap between germline ends came to 11 bases. CDR3 length: 14 residues. The CDR3 coding sequence is TGTGCCAGCAGCCCTGACACGGCCAACTATGGCTACACCTTC. Its protein product is CASSPDTANYGYTF.

The chain recombines TRBV2 with TRBJ1-2, with 8 nucleotides matching TRBD1. The CDR3 is made up of 14 amino acids. J gave up 5 bases and V 8 bases, and 10 bases lay outside the gene matches. The germline V gene encodes CDR1 SNHLY and CDR2 FYNNEI. The CDR3 DNA is TGTGCCAGCGGCGGGCGGACAGGGAGATATGGCTACACCTTC. Protein product: CASGGRTGRYGYTF.

This chain joins TRBV7-9 and TRBJ2-5; a weak D match, TRBD2 (5 bases). CDR1 is SEHNR, CDR2 FQNEAQ, per germline (reference sequence). The CDR3 has 15 residues. Trimming removed 4 bases from V and 2 bases from J, with 14 bases in between. The CDR3 DNA is TGTGCCAGCAGCTCTCTTCGAGGACTTCAAGAGACCCAGTACTTC. This codes for CASSSLRGLQETQYF.

V is TRBV4-3 and J is TRBJ2-1, with TRBD2 matching over 10 bases. CDR3 length: 16 amino acids. CDR1 and CDR2 (germline): LGHNA, YSLEER. V gave up 0 bases and J gave up 8 bases; unmatched junction bases: 7. The CDR3, as DNA: TGCGCCAGCAGCCAAGAGGCCAGCGGGGGGGCCCATGAGCAGTTCTTC. The encoded protein is CASSQEASGGAHEQFF.

This chain links TRBV28 with TRBJ1-2, with TRBD1 identical over 8 bases. Germline assignment: CDR1 MDHEN and CDR2 SYDVKM. The junction had 12 bases not matched to a gene; V was cut back by 5 bases and J by 7 bases. The CDR3 consists of 15 residues. CDR3 nucleotides: TGTGCCAGCAGTCCCTGGACAGGGCTGAACGGTGGCTACACCTTC. It is translated as CASSPWTGLNGGYTF.

This chain connects TRBV7-2 to TRBJ2-5; D is perhaps TRBD1 (6 bases). V was clipped by 0 bases and J by 4 bases, with 15 bases between them. The CDR3 consists of 16 residues. The V gene's germline CDR1 is SGHTA and CDR2 FQGNSA. Here the CDR3 reads CASSLAPHRVGETQYF. CDR3 bases: TGTGCCAGCAGCTTAGCACCCCACAGGGTTGGAGAGACCCAGTACTTC. The full variable domain, its missing parts supplied by reference TRBV7-2 and TRBJ2-5, is GAGVSQSPSNKVTEKGKDVELRCDPISGHTALYWYRQSLGQGLEFLIYFQGNSAPDKSGLPSDRFSAERTGGSVSTLTIQRTQQEDSAVYLCASSLAPHRVGETQYFGPGTRLLVL.

This clone was seen once. The V gene is TRBV9, the J gene TRBJ2-1, with 10 bases matching TRBD2. Germline CDR1 SGDLS, CDR2 YYNGEE. The V and J ends lost 0 bases and 8 bases, in that order; junction bases with no gene match: 5. This CDR3 has 15 residues. CDR3 nucleotide sequence: TGTGCCAGCAGCGTAGCCGGGACTAGCGATGATGAGCAGTTCTTC. It yields the protein CASSVAGTSDDEQFF. The variable domain in full, with the rest retrieved from reference TRBV9 and TRBJ2-1, is DSGVTQTPKHLITATGQRVTLRCSPRSGDLSVYWYQQSLDQGLQFLIQYYNGEERAKGNILERFSAQQFPDLHSELNLSSLELGDSALYFCASSVAGTSDDEQFFGPGTRLTVL.

This rearrangement joins TRBV5-6 to TRBJ2-1; 7 nucleotides line up with TRBD2. CDR3 length: 18 residues. V gave up 1 base and J gave up 6 bases; unmatched junction bases: 16. CDR1 SGHDT and CDR2 YYEEEE come from the germline V gene. In nucleotides, the CDR3 is TGTGCCAGCAGCTTGTTTACCAGCGGGGCCGACACAACCAATGAGCAGTTCTTC. This gives the protein CASSLFTSGADTTNEQFF.

This chain connects TRBV16 to TRBJ2-1; D tentatively reads TRBD1 or TRBD2 (5 bases each). The V gene lost 0 bases and the J gene lost 5 bases, with 8 bases spanning the gap. Germline V gives CDR1 KGHSY, CDR2 FQNENV. The CDR3 sequence is 14 residues long. In DNA, the CDR3 is TGTGCCAGCAGCCAATCTGAGGGGCACAATGAGCAGTTCTTC. It specifies CASSQSEGHNEQFF.

The rearrangement joins TRBV7-9 to TRBJ2-7; D is perhaps TRBD1 or TRBD2 (5 bases each). Looked up from germline, CDR1 is SEHNR and CDR2 is FQNEAQ (reference sequence). This CDR3 is 14 amino acids long. The germline V and J ends were trimmed by 5 bases and 2 bases, with 13 bases remaining between them. The CDR3 spells CASSPEGDAYEQYF. CDR3 nucleotides: TGTGCCAGCAGCCCAGAAGGGGACGCCTACGAGCAGTACTTC.

This chain uses TRBV27 with TRBJ2-4; TRBD2 aligns across 11 bases. Looked up from germline, CDR1 is MNHEY and CDR2 is SMNVEV (reference sequence). The CDR3 runs 17 residues. With 2 bases clipped from V and 6 bases from J, the junction kept 9 bases outside the gene matches. CDR3 nucleotide sequence: TGTGCCAGCAGTTTAACCTATAGCGGGAGGGCCTCAAACATTCAGTACTTC. It encodes CASSLTYSGRASNIQYF.

Only a few counts were recorded for this clone. The chain has TRBV20-1 and TRBJ2-2; D gene uncertain. Trimming removed 5 bases from V and 5 bases from J, with 6 bases in between. CDR3 length equals 11 residues. Per germline, CDR1 DFQATT and CDR2 SNEGSKA (reference sequence). The CDR3 coding sequence is TGCAGTGCTCAAGGGACCGGGGAGCTGTTTTTT. Protein sequence: CSAQGTGELFF.

The chain uses TRBV9 and TRBJ2-2; D unresolved. The ends were cut back, 1 base at V and 7 bases at J, with 8 bases in the middle. Germline V CDR1 and CDR2: SGDLS, YYNGEE. The CDR3 extends over 13 amino acids. The CDR3 reads CASSVRADGELFF. The CDR3, as DNA: TGTGCCAGCAGCGTAAGGGCAGACGGGGAGCTGTTTTTT. Complete variable domain (other parts from reference TRBV9 and TRBJ2-2): DSGVTQTPKHLITATGQRVTLRCSPRSGDLSVYWYQQSLDQGLQFLIQYYNGEERAKGNILERFSAQQFPDLHSELNLSSLELGDSALYFCASSVRADGELFFGEGSRLTVL.

V usage is TRBV7-9 and J usage is TRBJ2-7; a possible D gene is TRBD1 (7 bases). The V end lost 8 bases, the J end lost 2 bases, and 16 bases lay between the germline ends. The CDR3 contains 14 residues. From germline, CDR1 is SEHNR and CDR2 FQNEAQ (reference sequence). The CDR3 region is CASRGAGGTYEQYF. The CDR3 nucleotides read TGTGCCAGCCGCGGGGCAGGGGGTACCTACGAGCAGTACTTC.

The gene calls are TRBV4-2 and TRBJ2-3; 7 nucleotides match TRBD2. In germline, CDR1 is LGHNA, CDR2 YNFKEQ. After removal of 4 bases from V and 3 bases from J, the junction contained 4 bases not matched to a gene. The CDR3 has 14 residues. CDR3 in amino acids: CASSLELATDTQYF. In DNA form, the CDR3 reads TGTGCCAGCAGCCTAGAACTAGCGACAGATACGCAGTATTTT.

This clone was counted once. The chain recombines TRBV12-1 with TRBJ2-1; TRBD2 is taken as the D call from the table, unchecked against the DNA. TRBV12-1 is given as a pseudogene. This CDR3 spans 14 amino acids. DNA for the CDR3: TGTGCCAGCAGCCCGGGGGGAACGGTCAATGAGCAGTTCTTC. This encodes CASSPGGTVNEQFF.